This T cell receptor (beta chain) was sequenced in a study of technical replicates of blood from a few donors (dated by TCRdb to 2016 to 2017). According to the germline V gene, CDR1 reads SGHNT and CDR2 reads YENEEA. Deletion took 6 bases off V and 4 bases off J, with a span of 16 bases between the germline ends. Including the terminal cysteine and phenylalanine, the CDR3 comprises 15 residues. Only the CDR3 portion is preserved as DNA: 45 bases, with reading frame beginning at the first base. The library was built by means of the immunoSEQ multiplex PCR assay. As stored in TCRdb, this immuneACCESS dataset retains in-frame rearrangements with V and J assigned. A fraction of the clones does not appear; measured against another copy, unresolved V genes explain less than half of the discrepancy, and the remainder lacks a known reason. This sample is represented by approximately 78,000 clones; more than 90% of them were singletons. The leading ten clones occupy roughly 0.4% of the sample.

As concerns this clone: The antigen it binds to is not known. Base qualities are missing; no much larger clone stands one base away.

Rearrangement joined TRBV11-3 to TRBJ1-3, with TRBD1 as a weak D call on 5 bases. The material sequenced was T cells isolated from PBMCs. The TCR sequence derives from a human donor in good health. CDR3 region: CASRRVVGAGNTIYF. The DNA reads TGTGCCAGCAGGAGAGTCGTAGGGGCAGGAAACACCATATATTTT.